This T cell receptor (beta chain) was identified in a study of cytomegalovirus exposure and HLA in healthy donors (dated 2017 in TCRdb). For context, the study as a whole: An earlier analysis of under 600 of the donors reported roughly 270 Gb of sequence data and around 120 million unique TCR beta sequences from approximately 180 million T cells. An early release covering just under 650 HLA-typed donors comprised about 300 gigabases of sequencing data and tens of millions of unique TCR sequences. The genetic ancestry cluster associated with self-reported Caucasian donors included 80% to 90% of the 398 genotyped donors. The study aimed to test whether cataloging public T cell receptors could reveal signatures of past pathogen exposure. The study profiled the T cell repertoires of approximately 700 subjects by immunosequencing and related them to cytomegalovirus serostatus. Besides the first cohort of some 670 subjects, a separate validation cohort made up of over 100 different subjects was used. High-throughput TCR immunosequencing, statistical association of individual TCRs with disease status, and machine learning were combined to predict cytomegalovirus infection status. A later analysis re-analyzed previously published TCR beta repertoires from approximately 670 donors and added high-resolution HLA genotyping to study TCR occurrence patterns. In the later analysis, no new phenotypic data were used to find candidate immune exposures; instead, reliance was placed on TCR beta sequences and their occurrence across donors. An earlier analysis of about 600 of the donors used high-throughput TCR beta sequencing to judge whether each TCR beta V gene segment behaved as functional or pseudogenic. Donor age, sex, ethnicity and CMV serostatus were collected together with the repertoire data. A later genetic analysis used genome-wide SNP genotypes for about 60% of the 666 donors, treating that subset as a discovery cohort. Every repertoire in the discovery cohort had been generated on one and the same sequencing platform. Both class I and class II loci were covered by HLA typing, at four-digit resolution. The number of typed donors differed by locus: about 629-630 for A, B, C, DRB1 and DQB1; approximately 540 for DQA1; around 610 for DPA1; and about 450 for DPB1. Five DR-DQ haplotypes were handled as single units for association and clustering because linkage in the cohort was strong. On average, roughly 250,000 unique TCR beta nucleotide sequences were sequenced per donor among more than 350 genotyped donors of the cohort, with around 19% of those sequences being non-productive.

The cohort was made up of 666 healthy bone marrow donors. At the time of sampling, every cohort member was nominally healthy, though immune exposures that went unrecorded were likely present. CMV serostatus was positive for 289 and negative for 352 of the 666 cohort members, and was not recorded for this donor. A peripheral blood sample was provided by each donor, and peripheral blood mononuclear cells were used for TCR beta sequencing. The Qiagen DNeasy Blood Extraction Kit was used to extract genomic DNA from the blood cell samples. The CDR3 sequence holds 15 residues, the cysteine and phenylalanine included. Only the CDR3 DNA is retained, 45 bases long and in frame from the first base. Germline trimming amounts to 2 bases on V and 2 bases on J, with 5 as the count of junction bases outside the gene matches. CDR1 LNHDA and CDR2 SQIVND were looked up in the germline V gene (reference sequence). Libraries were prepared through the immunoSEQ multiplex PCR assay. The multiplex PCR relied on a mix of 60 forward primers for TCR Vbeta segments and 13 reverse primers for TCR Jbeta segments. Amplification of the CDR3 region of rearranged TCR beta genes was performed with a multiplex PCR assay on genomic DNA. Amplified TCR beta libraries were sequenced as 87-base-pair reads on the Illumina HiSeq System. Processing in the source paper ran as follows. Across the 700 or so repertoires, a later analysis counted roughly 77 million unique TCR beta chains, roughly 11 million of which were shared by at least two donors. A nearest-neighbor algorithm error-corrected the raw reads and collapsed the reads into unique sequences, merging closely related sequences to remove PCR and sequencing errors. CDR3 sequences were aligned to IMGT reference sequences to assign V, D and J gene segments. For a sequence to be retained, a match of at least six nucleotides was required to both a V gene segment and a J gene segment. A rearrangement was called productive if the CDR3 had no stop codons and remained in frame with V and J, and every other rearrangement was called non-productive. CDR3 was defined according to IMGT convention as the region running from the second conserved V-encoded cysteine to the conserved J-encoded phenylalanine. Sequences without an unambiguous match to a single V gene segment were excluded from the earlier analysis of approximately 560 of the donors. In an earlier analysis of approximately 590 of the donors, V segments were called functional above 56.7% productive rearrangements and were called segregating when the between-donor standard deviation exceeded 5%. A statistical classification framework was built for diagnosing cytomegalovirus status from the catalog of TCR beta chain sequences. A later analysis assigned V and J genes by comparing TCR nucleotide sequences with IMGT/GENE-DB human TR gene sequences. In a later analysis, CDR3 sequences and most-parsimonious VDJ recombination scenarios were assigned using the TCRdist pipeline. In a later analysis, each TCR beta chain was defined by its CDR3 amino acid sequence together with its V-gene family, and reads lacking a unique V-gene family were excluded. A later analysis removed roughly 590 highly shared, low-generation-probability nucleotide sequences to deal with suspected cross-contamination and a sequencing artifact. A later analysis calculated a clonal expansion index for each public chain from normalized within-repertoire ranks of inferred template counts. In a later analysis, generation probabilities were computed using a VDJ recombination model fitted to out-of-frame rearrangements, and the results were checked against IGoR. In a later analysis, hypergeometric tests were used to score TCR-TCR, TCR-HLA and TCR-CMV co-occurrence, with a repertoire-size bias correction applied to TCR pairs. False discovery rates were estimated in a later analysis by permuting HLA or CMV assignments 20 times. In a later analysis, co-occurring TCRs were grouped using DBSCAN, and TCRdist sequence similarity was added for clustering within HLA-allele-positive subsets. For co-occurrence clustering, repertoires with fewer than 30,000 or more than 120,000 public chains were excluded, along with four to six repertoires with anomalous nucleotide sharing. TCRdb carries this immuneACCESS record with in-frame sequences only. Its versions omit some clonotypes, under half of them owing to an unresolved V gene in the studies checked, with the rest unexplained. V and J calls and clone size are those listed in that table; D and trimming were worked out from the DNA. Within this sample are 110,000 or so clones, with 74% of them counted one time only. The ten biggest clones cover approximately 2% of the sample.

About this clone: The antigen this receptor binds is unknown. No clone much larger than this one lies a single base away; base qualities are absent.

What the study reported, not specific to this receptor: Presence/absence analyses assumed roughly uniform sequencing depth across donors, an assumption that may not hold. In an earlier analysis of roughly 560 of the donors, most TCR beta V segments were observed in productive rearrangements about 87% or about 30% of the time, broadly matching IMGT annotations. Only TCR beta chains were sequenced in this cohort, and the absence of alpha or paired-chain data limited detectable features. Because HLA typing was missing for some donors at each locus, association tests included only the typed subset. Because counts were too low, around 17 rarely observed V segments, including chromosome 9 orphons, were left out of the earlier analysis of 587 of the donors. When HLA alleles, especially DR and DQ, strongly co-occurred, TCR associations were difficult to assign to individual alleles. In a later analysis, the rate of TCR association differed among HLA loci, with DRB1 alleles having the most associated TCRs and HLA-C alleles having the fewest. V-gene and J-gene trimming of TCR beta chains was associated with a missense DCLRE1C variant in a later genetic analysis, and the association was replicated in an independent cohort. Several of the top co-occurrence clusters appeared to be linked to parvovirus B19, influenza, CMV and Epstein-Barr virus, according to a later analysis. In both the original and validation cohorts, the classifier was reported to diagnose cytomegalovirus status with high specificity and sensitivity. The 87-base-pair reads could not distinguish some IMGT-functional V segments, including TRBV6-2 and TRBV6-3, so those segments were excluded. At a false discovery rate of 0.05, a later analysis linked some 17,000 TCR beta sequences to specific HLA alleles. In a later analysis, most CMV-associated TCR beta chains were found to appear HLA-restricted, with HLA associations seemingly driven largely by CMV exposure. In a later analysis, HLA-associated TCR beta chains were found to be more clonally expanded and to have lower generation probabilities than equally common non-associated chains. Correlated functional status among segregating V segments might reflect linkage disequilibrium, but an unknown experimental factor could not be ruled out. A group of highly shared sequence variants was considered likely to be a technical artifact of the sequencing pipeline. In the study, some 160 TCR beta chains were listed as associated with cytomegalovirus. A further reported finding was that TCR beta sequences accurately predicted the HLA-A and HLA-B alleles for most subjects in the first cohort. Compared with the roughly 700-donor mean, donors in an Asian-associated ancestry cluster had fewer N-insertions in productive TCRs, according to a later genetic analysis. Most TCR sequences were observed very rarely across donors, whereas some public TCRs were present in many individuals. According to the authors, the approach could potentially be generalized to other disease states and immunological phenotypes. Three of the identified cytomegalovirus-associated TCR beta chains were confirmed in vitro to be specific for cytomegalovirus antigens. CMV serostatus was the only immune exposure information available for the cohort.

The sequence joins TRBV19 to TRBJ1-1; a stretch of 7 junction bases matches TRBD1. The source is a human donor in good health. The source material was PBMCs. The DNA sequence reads TGTGCCAGTAGTATACTACAGGGGCCAAACACTGAAGCTTTCTTT. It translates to CASSILQGPNTEAFF.